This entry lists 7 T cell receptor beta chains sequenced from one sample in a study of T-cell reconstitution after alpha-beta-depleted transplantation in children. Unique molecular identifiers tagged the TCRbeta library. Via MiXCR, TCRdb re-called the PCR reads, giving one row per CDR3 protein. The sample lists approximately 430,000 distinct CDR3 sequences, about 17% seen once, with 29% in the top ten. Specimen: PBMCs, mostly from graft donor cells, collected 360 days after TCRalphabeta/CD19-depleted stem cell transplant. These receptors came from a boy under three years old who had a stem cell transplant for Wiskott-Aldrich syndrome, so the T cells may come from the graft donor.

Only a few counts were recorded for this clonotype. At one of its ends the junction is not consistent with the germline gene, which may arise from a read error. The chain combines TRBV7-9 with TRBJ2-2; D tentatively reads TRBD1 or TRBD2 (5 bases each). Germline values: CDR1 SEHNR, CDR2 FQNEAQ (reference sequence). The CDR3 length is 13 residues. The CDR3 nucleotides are TGTGCCAACCTACAGGCCGGAGCCGGGGAGTTGTTTTTT. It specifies CANLQAGAGELFF. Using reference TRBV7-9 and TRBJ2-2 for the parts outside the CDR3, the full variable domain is DTGVSQNPRHKITKRGQNVTFRCDPISEHNRLYWYRQTLGQGPEFLTYFQNEAQLEKSRLLSDRFSAERPKGSFSTLEIQRTEQGDSAMYLCANLQAGAGELFFGEGSRLTVL.

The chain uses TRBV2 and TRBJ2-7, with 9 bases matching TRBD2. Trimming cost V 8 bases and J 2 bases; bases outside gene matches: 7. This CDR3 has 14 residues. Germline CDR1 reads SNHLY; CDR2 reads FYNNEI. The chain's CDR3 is CASGGAGGTYEQYF. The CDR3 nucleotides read TGTGCCAGCGGGGGAGCGGGGGGCACCTACGAGCAGTACTTC. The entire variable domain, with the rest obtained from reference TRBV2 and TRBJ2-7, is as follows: EPEVTQTPSHQVTQMGQEVILRCVPISNHLYFYWYRQILGQKVEFLVSFYNNEISEKSEIFDDQFSVERPDGSNFTLKIRSTKLEDSAMYFCASGGAGGTYEQYFGPGTRLTVT.

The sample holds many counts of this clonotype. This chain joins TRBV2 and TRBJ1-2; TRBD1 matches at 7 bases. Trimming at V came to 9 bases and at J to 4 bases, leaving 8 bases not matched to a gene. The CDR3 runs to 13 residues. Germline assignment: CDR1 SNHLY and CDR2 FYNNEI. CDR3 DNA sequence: TGTGCCAGTCCCCGGGACAGATCCTATGGCTACACCTTC. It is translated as CASPRDRSYGYTF.

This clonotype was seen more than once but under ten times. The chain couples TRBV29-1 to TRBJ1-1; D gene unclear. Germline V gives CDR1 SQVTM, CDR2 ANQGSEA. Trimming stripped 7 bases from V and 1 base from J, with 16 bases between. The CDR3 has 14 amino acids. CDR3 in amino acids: CSAWSRAENTEAFF. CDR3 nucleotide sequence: TGCAGCGCCTGGAGTAGGGCGGAGAACACTGAAGCTTTCTTT.

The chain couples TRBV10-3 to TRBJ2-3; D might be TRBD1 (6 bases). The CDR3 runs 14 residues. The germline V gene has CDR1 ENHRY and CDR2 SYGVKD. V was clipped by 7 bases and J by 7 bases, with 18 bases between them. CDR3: CAIMGNRAPYTQYF. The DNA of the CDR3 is TGTGCCATCATGGGAAACAGGGCCCCCTATACGCAGTATTTT.

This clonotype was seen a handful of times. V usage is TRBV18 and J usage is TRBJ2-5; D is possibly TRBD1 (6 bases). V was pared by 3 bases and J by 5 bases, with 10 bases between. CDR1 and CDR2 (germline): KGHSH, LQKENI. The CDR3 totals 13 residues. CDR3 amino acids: CASSPRTDETQYF. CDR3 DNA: TGTGCCAGCTCACCCCGGACAGATGAGACCCAGTACTTC.

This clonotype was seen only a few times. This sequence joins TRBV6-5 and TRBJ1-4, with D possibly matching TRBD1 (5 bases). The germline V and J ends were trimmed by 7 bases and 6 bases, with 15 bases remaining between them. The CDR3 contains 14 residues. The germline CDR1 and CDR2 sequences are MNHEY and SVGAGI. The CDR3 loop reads CASIRGGTDEKLFF. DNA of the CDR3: TGTGCCAGCATCCGCGGGGGTACGGATGAAAAACTGTTTTTT.